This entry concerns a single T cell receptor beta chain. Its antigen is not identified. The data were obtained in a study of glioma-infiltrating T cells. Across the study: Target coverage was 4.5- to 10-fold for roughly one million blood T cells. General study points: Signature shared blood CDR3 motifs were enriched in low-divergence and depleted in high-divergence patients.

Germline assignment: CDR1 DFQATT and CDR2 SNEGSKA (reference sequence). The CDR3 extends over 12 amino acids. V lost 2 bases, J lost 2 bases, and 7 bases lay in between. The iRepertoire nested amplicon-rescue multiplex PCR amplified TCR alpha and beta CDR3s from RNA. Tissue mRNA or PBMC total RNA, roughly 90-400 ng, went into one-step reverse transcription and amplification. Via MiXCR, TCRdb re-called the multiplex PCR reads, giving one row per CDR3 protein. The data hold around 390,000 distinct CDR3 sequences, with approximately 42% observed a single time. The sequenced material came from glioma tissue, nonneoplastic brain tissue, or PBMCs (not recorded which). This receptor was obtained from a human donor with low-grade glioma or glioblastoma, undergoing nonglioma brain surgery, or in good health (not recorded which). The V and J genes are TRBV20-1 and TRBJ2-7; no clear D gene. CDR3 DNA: TGCAGTGCTAGACCGAAGCCCTACGAGCAGTACTTC. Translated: CSARPKPYEQYF.